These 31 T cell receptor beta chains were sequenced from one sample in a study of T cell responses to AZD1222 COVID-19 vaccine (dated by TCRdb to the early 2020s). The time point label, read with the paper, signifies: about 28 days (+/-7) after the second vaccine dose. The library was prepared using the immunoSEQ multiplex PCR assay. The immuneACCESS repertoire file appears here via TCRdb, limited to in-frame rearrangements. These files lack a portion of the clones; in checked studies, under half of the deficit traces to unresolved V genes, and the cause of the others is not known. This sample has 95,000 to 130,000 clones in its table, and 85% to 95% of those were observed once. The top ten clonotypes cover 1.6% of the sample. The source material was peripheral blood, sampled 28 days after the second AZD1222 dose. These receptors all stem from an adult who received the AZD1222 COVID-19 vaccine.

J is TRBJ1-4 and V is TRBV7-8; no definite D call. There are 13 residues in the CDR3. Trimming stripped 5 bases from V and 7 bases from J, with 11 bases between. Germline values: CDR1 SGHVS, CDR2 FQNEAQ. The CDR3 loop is CASSRISGEKLFF. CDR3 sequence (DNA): TGTGCCAGCAGCCGGATAAGCGGTGAAAAACTGTTTTTT.

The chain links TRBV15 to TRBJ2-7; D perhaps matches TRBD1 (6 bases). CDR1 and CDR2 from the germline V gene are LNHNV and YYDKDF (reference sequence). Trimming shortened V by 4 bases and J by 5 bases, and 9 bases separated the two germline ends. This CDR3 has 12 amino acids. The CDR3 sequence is CATSKGEHEQYF. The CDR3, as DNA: TGTGCCACCAGCAAGGGGGAACACGAGCAGTACTTC. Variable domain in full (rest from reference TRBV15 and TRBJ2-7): DAMVIQNPRYQVTQFGKPVTLSCSQTLNHNVMYWYQQKSSQAPKLLFHYYDKDFNNEADTPDNFQSRRPNTSFCFLDIRSPGLGDTAMYLCATSKGEHEQYFGPGTRLTVT.

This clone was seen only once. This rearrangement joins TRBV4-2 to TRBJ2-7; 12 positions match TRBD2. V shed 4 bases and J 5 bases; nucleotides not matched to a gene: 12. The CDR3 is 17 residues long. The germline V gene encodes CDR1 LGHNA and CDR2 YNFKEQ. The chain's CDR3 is CASSRGSTSGSEDEQYF. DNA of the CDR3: TGTGCCAGCAGCCGGGGGTCGACTAGCGGGAGTGAGGACGAGCAGTACTTC.

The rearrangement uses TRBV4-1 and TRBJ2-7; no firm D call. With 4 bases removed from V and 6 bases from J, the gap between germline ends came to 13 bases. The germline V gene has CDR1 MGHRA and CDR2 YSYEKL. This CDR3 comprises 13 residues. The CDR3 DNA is TGCGCCAGCAGCCGCGCCCTAGTTGGCGAGCAGTACTTC. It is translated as CASSRALVGEQYF.

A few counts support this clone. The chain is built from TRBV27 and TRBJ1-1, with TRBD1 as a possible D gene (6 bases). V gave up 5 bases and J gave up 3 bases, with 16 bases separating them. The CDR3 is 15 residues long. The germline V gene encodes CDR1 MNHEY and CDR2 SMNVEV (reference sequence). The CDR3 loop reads CASSKRQEVDTEAFF. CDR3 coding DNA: TGTGCCAGCAGTAAACGACAGGAGGTAGACACTGAAGCTTTCTTT.

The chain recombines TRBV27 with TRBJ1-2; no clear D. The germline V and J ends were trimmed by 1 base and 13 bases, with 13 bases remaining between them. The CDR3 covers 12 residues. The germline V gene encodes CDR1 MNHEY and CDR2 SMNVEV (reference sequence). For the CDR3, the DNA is TGTGCCAGCAGTTTATGGTCCGGGCCCCTCACCTTC. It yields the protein CASSLWSGPLTF.

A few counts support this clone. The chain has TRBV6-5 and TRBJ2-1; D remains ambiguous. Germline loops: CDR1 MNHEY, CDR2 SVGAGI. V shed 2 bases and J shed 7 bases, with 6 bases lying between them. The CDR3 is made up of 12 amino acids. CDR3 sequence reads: CASSYPRNEQFF. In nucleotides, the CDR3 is TGTGCCAGCAGTTACCCTCGAAATGAGCAGTTCTTC.

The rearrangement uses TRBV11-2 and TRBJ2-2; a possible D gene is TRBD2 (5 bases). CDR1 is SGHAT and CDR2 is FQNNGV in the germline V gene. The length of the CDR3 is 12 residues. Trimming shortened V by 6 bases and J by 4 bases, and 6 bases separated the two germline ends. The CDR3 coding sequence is TGTGCCAGCAGAGGACTCACCGGGGAGCTGTTTTTT. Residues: CASRGLTGELFF.

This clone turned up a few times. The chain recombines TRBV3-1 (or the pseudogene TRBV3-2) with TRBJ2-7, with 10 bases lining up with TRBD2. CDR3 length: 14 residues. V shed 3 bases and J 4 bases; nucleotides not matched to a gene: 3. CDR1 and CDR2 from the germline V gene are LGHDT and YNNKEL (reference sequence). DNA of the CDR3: TGTGCCAGCAGCCAGCTAGCGGGAGATTACGAGCAGTACTTC. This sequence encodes CASSQLAGDYEQYF.

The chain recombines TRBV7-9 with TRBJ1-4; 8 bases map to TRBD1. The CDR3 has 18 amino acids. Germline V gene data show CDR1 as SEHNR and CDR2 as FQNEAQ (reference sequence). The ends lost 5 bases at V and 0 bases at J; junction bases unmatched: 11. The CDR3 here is CASSLGQVLTATNEKLFF. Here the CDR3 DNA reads TGTGCCAGCAGCCTGGGACAGGTTTTGACCGCAACTAATGAAAAACTGTTTTTT.

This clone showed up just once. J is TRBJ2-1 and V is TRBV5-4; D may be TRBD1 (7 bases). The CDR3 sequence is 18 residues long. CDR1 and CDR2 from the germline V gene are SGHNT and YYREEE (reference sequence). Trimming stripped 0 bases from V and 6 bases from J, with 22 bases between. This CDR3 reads CASSLGGVNRGQVNEQFF. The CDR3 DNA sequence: TGTGCCAGCAGCTTGGGGGGGGTCAACAGGGGTCAGGTCAATGAGCAGTTCTTC.

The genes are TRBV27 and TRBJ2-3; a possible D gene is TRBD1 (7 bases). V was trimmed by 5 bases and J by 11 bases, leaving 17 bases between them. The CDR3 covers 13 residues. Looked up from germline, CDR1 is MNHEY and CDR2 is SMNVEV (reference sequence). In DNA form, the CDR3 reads TGTGCCAGCAGTATTCGTGGGGGGACAGAGCAGTATTTT. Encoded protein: CASSIRGGTEQYF.

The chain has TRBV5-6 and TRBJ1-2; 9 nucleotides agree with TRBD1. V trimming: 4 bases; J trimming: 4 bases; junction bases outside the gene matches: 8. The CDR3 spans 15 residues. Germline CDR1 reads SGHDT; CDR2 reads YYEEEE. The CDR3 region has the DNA TGTGCCAGCAGCCAGACCGGGACAGGGAGCTATGGCTACACCTTC. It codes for CASSQTGTGSYGYTF.

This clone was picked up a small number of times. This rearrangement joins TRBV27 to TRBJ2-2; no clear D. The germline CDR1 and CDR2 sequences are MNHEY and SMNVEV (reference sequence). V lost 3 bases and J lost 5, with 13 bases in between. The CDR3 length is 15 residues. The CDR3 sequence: CASSFISGVTGELFF. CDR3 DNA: TGTGCCAGCAGTTTCATATCCGGAGTAACCGGGGAGCTGTTTTTT.

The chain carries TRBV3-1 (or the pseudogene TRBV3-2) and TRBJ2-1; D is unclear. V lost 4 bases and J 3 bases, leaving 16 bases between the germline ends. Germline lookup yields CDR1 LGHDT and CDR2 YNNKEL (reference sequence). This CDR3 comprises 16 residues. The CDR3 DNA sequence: TGTGCCAGCAGCCGTGGCCATCTACCAGGCTACAATGAGCAGTTCTTC. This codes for CASSRGHLPGYNEQFF.

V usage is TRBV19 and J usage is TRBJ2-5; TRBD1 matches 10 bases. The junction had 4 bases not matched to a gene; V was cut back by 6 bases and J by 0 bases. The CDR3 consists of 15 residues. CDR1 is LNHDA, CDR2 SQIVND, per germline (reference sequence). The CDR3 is CASRPGTGDQETQYF. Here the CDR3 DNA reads TGTGCCAGTAGGCCCGGGACAGGGGACCAAGAGACCCAGTACTTC.

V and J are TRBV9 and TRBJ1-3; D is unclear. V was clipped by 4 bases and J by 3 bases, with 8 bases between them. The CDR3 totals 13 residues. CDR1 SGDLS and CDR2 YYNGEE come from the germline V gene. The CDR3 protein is CASSTRGGNTIYF. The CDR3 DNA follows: TGTGCCAGCAGCACCCGCGGTGGAAACACCATATATTTT.

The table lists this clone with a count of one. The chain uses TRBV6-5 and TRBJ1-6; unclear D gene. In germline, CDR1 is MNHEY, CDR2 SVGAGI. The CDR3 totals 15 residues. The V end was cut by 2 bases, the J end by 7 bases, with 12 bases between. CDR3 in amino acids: CASSYEPWENSPLHF. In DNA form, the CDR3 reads TGTGCCAGCAGTTACGAGCCCTGGGAGAATTCACCCCTCCACTTT.

The CDR3 bases are TGTGCCAGCAGCCAAGATCGCCGGGCCACAGATACGCAGTATTTT. Amino acids: CASSQDRRATDTQYF. The genes are TRBV14 and TRBJ2-3; D is unresolved. CDR3 size: 15 residues. V lost 0 bases, J lost 2 bases, and 9 bases lay in between. Germline values: CDR1 SGHDN, CDR2 FVKESK.

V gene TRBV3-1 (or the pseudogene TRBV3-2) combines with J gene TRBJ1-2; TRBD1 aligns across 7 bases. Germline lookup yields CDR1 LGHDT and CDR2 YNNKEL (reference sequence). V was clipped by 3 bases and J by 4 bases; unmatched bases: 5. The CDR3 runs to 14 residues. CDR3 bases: TGTGCCAGCAGCCACCAGGGGGGGTTCTATGGCTACACCTTC. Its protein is CASSHQGGFYGYTF.

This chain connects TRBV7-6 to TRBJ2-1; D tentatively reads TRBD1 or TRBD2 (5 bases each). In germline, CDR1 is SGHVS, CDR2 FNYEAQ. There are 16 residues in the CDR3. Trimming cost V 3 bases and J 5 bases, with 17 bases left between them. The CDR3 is CASSFTGRLRHNEQFF. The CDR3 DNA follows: TGTGCCAGCAGCTTCACGGGGCGGCTACGACACAATGAGCAGTTCTTC.

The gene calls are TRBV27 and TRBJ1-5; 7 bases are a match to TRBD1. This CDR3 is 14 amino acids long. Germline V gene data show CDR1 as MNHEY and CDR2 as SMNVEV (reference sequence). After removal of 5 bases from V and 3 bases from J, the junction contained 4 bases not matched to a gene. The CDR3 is CASSAGQFNQPQHF. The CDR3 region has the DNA TGTGCCAGCAGTGCGGGACAGTTCAATCAGCCCCAGCATTTT.

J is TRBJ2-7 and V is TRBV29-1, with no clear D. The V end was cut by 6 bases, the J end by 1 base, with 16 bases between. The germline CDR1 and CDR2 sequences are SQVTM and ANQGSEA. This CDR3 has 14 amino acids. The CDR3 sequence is CSVSKNLGSYEQYF. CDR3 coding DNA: TGCAGCGTCTCAAAGAACCTTGGGTCCTACGAGCAGTACTTC.

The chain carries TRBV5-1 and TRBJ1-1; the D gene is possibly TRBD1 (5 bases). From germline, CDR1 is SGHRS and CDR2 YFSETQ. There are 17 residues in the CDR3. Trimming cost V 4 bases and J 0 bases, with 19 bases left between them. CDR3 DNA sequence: TGCGCCAGCAGCGAGGGAGCGAGGGGCCGCCTGAACACTGAAGCTTTCTTT. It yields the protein CASSEGARGRLNTEAFF.

CDR3 in DNA: TGTGCCTGGAGTGTTGGTGGGAACTCCTACAATGAGCAGTTCTTC. As protein: CAWSVGGNSYNEQFF. The V gene is TRBV30, the J gene TRBJ2-1, with D uncertain. Trimming stripped 0 bases from V and 0 bases from J, with 9 bases between. CDR1 GTSNPN and CDR2 SVGIG come from the germline V gene (reference sequence). This CDR3 comprises 15 residues.

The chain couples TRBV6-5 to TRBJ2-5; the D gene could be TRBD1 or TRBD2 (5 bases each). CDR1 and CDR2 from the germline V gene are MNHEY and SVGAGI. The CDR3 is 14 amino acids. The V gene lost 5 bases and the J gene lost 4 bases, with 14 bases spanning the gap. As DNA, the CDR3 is TGTGCCAGCAGTAGATCCGGGGACGGAGAGACCCAGTACTTC. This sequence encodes CASSRSGDGETQYF.

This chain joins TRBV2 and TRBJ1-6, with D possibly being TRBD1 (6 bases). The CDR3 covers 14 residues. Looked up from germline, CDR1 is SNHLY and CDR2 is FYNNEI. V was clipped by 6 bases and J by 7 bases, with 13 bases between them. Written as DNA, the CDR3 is TGTGCCAGCAGAGGGGACACTGGAAATTCACCCCTCCACTTT. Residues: CASRGDTGNSPLHF.

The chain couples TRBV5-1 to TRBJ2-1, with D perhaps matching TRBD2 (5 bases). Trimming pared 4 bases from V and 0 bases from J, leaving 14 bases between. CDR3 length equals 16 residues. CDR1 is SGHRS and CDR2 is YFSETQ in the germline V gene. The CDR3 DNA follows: TGCGCCAGCAGCCGGACTCCTAGTAGCTCCTACAATGAGCAGTTCTTC. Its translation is CASSRTPSSSYNEQFF.

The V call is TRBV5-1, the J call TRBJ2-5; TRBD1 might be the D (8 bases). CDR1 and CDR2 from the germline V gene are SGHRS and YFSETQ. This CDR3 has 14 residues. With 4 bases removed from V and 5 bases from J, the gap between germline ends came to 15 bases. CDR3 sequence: CASSTGQGGETQYF. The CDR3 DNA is TGCGCCAGCAGCACAGGACAGGGAGGGGAGACCCAGTACTTC.

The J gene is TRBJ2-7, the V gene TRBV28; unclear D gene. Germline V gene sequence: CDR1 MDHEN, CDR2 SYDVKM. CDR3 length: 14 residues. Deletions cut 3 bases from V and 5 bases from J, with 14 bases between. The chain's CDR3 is CASSLYVLPHEQYF. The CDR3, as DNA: TGTGCCAGCAGTTTGTATGTTTTACCCCACGAGCAGTACTTC.

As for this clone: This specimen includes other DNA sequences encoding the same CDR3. CDR3 region: CASSYSGQGNNEQFF. The CDR3 coding sequence is TGTGCCAGCAGTTACTCGGGACAGGGTAACAATGAGCAGTTCTTC. The rearrangement links TRBV6-5 to TRBJ2-1; 9 bases map to TRBD1. This CDR3 is built from 15 residues. Germline V CDR1 and CDR2: MNHEY, SVGAGI. The V segment lost 0 bases and the J segment 5 bases; nucleotides outside the gene matches: 2.